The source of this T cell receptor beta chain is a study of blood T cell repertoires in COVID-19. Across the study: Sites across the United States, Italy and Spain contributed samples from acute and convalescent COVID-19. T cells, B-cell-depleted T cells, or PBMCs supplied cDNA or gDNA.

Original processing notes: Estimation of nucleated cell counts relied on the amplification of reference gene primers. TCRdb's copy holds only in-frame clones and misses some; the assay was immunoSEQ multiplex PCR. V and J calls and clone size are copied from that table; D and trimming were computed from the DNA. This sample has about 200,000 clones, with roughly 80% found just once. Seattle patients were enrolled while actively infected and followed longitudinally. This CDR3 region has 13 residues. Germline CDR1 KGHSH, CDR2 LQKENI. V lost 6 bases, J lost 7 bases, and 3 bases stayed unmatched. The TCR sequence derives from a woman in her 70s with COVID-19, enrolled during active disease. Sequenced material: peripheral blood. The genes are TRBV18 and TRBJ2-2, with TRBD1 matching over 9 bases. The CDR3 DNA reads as TGTGCCAGCTCCCGGACAGGGGACGGGGAGCTGTTTTTT. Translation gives CASSRTGDGELFF.